Below, one T cell receptor beta chain is given with its context. Antigen specificity is unknown. Trimming removed 6 bases at V and 6 bases at J, with 11 bases between. The CDR3 has 13 residues. Germline V gene lookup returns CDR1 MNHNS and CDR2 SASEGT. The entry originates in a study of cytotoxic CD8 clonotypes in ibrutinib-treated CLL. General observations from the study: Baseline clonality exceeded age-matched healthy donors and tracked circulating CD8+ T-cell counts.

Clones were read by immunoSEQ multiplex PCR, and TCRdb kept only the in-frame ones, dropping some. Of about 9,400 clones in the sample, about 59% are singletons; the top ten hold 18%. The input for sequencing was PBMCs, taken before ibrutinib treatment. The V call is TRBV6-1, the J call TRBJ2-2; D not resolved. The clonotype comes from a human donor with chronic lymphocytic leukemia. The CDR3 here is CASRTHPAGELFF. In DNA, the CDR3 is TGTGCCAGCAGGACACATCCAGCCGGGGAGCTGTTTTTT.